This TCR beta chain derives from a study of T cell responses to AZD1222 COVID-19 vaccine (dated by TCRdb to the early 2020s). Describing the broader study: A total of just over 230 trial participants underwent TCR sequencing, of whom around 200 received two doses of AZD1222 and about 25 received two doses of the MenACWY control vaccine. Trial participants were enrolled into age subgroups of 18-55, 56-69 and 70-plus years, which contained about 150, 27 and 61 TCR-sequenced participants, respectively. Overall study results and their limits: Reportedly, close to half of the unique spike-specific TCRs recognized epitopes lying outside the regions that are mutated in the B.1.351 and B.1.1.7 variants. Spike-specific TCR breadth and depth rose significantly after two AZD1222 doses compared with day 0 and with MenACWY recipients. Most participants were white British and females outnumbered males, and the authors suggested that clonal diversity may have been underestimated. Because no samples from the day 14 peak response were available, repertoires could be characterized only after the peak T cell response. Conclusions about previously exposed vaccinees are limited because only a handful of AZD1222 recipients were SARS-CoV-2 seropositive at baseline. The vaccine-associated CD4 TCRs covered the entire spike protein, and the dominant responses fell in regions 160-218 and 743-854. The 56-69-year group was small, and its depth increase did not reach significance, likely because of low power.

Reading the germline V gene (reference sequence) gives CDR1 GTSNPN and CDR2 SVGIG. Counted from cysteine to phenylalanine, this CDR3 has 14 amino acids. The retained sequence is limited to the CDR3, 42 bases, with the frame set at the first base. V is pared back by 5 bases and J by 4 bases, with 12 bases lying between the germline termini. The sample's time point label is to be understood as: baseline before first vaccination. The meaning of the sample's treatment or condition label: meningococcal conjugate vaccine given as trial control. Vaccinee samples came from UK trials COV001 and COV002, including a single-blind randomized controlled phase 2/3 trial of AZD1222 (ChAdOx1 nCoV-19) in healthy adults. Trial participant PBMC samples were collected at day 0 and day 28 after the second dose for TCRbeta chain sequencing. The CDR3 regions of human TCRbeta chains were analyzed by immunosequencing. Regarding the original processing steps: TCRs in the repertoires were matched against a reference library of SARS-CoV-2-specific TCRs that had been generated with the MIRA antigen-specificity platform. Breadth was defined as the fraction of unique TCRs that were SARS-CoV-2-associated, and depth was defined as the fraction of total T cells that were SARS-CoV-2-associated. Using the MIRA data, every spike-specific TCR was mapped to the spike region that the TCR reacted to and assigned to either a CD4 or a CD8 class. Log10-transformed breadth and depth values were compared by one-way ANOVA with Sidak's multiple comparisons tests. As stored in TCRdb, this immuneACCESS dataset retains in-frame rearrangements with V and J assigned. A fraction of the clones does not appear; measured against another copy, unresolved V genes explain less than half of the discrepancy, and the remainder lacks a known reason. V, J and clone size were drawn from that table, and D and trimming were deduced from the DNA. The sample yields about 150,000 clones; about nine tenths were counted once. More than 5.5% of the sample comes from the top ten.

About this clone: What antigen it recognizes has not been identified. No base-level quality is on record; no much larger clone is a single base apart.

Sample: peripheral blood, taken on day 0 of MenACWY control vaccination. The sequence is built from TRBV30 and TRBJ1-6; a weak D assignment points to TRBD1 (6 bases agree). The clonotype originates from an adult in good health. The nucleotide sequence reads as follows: TGTGCCTGGGGGGGGCCAGGTTATAATTCACCCCTCCACTTT. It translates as CAWGGPGYNSPLHF.